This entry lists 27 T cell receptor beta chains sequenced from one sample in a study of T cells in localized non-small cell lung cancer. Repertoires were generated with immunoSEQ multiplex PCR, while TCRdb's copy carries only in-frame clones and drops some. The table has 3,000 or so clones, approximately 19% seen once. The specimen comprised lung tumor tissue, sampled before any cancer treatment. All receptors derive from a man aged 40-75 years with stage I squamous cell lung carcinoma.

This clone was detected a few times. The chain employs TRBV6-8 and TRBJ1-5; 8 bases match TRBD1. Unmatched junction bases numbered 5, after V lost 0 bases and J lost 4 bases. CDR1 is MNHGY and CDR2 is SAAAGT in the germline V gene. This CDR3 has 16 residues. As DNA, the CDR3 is TGTGCCAGCAGTTACTCGAGGCAGGGGGCGAATCAGCCCCAGCATTTT. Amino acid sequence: CASSYSRQGANQPQHF.

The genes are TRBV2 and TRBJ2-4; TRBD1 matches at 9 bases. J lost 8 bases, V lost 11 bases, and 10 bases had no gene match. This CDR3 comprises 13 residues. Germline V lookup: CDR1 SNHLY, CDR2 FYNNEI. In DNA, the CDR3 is TGTGCCGGGATGGGACAGGGAGGGGACATTCAGTACTTC. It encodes CAGMGQGGDIQYF.

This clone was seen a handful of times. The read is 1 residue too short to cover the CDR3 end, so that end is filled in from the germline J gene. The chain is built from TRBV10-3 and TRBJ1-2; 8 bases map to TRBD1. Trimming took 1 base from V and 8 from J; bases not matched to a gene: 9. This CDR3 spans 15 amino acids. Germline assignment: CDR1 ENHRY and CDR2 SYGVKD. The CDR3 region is CAISEYQTGGTGYTF. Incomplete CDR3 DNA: TGTGCCATCAGTGAGTACCAAACAGGGGGGACCGGCTACACC.

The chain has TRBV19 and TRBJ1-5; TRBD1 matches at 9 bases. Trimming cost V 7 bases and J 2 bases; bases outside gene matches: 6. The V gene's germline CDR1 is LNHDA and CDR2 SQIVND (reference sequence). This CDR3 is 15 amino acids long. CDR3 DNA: TGTGCCAGTACCCTGGGACAGGGAGGCAATCAGCCCCAGCATTTT. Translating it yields CASTLGQGGNQPQHF. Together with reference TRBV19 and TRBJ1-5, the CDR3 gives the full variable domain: DGGITQSPKYLFRKEGQNVTLSCEQNLNHDAMYWYRQDPGQGLRLIYYSQIVNDFQKGDIAEGYSVSREKKESFPLTVTSAQKNPTAFYLCASTLGQGGNQPQHFGDGTRLSIL.

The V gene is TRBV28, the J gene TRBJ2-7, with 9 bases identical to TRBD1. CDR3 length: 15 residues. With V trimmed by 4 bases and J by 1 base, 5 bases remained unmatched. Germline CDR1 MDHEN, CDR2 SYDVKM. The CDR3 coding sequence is TGTGCCAGCAGTTCCACGGGACAGGGATCCTACGAGCAGTACTTC. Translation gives CASSSTGQGSYEQYF.

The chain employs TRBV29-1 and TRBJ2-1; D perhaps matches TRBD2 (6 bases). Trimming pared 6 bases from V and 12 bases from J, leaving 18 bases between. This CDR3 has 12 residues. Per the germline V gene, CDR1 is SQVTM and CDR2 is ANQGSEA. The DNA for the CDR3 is TGCAGCGTCACCTCTGCGGGGACGTCGCAGTTCTTC. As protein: CSVTSAGTSQFF.

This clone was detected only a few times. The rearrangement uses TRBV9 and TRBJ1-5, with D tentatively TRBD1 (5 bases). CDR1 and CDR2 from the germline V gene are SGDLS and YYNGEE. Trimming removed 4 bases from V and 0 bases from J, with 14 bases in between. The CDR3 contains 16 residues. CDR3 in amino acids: CASSPRTHYSNQPQHF. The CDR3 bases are TGTGCCAGCAGCCCGCGGACACATTATAGCAATCAGCCCCAGCATTTT.

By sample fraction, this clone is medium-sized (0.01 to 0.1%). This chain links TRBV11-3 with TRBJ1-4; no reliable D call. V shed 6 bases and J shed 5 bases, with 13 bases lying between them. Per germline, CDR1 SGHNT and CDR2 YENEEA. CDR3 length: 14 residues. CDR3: CASRERAQNEKLFF. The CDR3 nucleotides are TGTGCCAGCAGAGAGAGGGCGCAAAATGAAAAACTGTTTTTT. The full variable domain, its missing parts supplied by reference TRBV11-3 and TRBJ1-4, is EAGVVQSPRYKIIEKKQPVAFWCNPISGHNTLYWYLQNLGQGPELLIRYENEEAVDDSQLPKDRFSAERLKGVDSTLKIQPAELGDSAVYLCASRERAQNEKLFFGSGTQLSVL.

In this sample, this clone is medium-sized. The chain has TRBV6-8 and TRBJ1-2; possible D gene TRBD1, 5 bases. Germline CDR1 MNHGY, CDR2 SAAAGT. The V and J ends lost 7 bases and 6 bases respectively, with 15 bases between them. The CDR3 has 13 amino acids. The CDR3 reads CASTPPGNDGYTF. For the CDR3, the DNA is TGTGCCAGCACCCCACCAGGGAACGATGGCTACACCTTC.

The CDR3 DNA reads TGTGCCAGCAGCTTTCGCCCGATAGACGGGCTCTACGAGCAGTACTTC. This sequence encodes CASSFRPIDGLYEQYF. The V and J genes are TRBV11-3 and TRBJ2-7; D call uncertain. This CDR3 has 16 residues. Trimming stripped 3 bases from V and 3 bases from J, with 18 bases between. Germline V lookup: CDR1 SGHNT, CDR2 YENEEA.

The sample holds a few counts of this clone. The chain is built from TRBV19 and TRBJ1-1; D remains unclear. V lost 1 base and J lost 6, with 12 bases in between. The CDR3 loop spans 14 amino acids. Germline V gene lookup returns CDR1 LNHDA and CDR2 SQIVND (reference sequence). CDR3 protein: CASSIGTRDPEAFF. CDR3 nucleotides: TGTGCCAGTAGTATAGGCACAAGGGATCCTGAAGCTTTCTTT.

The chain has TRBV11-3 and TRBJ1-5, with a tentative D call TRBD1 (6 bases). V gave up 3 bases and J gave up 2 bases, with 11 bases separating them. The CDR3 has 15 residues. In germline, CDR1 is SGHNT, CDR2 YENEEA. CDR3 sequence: CASSLEQGGNQPQHF. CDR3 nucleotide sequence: TGTGCCAGCAGCTTGGAACAGGGCGGCAATCAGCCCCAGCATTTT. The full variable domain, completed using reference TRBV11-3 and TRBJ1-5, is EAGVVQSPRYKIIEKKQPVAFWCNPISGHNTLYWYLQNLGQGPELLIRYENEEAVDDSQLPKDRFSAERLKGVDSTLKIQPAELGDSAVYLCASSLEQGGNQPQHFGDGTRLSIL.

CDR3 sequence (DNA): TGTGCCAGCATGGAGGGGAGCAGCAATCAGCCCCAGCATTTT. Protein sequence: CASMEGSSNQPQHF. The chain joins TRBV28 to TRBJ1-5; possibly TRBD1 for D (5 bases). Trimming removed 7 bases from V and 1 base from J, with 11 bases in between. The V gene's germline CDR1 is MDHEN and CDR2 SYDVKM. The CDR3 runs 14 residues.

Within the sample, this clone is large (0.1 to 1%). CDR3 sequence: CASRLGRGSGNTIYF. The CDR3 nucleotides are TGTGCCAGCAGACTAGGACGGGGCTCTGGAAACACCATATATTTT. V is TRBV11-3 and J is TRBJ1-3; no clear D gene. Germline assignment: CDR1 SGHNT and CDR2 YENEEA. CDR3 length: 15 residues. Deletions cut 6 bases from V and 0 bases from J, with 12 bases between. Looking up the rest from reference TRBV11-3 and TRBJ1-3 gives the full variable domain: EAGVVQSPRYKIIEKKQPVAFWCNPISGHNTLYWYLQNLGQGPELLIRYENEEAVDDSQLPKDRFSAERLKGVDSTLKIQPAELGDSAVYLCASRLGRGSGNTIYFGEGSWLTVV.

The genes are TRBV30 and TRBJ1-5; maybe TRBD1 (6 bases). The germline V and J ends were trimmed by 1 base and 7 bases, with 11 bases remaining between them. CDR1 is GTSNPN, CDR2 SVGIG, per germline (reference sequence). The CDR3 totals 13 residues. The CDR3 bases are TGTGCCTGGAGTGGGGGGGCTGGCCAGCCCCAGCATTTT. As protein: CAWSGGAGQPQHF.

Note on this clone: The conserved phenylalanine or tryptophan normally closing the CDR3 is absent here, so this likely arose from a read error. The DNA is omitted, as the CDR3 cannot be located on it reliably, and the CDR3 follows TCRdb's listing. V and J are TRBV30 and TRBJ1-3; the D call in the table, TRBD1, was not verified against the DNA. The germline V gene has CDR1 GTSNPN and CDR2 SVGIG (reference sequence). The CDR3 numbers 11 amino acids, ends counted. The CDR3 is CAWSVARTGHI.

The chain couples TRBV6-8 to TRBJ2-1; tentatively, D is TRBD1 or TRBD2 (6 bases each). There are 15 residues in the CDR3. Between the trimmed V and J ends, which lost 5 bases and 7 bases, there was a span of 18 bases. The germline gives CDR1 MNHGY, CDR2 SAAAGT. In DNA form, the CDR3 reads TGTGCCAGCAGTGGTGGAGGGGGGCCTTTGAATGAGCAGTTCTTC. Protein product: CASSGGGGPLNEQFF.

The CDR3 DNA is TGTGCCAGCAGAGGAGGGGGCGCGGGCTACACCTTC. Its protein product is CASRGGGAGYTF. This chain links TRBV25-1 with TRBJ1-2; the match to TRBD1 covers 7 bases. CDR3 length: 12 residues. Trimming removed 6 bases from V and 8 bases from J; junction bases left unmatched: 6. Germline CDR1 MGHDK, CDR2 SYGVNS.

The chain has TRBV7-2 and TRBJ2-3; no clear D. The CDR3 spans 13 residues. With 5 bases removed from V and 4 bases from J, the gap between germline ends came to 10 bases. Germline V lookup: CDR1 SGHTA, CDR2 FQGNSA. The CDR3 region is CASSRYGADTQYF. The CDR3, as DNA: TGTGCCAGCAGCCGATACGGCGCAGATACGCAGTATTTT.

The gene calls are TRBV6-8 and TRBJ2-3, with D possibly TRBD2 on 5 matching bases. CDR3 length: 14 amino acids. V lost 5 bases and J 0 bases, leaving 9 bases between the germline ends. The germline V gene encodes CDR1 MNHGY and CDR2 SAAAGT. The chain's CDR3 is CASSLARSTDTQYF. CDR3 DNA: TGTGCCAGCAGTCTAGCAAGGAGCACAGATACGCAGTATTTT.

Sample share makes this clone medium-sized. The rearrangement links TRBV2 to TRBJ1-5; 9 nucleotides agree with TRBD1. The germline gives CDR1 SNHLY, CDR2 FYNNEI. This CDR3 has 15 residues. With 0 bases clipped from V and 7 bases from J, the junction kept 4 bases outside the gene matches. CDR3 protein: CASSEATGGRQPQHF. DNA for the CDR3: TGTGCCAGCAGTGAAGCGACAGGGGGGCGGCAGCCCCAGCATTTT.

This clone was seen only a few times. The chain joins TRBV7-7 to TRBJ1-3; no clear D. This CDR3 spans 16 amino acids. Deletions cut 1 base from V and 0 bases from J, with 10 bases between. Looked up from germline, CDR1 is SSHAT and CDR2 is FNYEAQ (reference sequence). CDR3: CASSLGGPSSGNTIYF. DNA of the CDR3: TGTGCCAGCAGCTTAGGCGGGCCCTCCTCTGGAAACACCATATATTTT.

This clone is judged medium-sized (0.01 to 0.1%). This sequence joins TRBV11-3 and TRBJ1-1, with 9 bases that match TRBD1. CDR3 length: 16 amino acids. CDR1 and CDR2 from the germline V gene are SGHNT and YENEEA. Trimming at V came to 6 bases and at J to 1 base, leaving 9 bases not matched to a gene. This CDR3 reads CASSHRPGQGNTEAFF. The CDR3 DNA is TGTGCCAGCAGTCACCGTCCGGGACAGGGGAACACTGAAGCTTTCTTT.

Here the CDR3 DNA reads TGCGCCAGCAGCTCCCCTCCGGGACACACGCCGCGGAGCAATGAGCAGTTCTTC. Protein: CASSSPPGHTPRSNEQFF. The chain employs TRBV5-1 and TRBJ2-1, with D possibly matching TRBD1 (6 bases). The CDR3 consists of 18 residues. From germline, CDR1 is SGHRS and CDR2 YFSETQ. The V end was cut by 3 bases, the J end by 6 bases, with 25 bases between.

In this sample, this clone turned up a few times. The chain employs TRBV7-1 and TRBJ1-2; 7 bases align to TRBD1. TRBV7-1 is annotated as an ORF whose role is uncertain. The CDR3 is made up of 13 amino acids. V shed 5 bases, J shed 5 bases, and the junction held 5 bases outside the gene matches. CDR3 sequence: CASSVDRRYGYTF. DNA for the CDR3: TGTGCCAGCAGCGTGGACAGGAGGTATGGCTACACCTTC.

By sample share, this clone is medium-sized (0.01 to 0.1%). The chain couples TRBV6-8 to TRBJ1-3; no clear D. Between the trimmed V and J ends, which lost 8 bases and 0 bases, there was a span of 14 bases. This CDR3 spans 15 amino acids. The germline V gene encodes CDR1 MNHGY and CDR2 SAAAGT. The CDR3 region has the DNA TGTGCCAGCCGGGCGCCGGGTAGCTCTGGAAACACCATATATTTT. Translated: CASRAPGSSGNTIYF.

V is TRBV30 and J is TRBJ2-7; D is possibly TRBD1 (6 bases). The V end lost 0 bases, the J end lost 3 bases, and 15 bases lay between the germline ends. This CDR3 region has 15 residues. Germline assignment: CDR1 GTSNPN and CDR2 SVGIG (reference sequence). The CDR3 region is CAWSVMDRDYYEQYF. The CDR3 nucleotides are TGTGCCTGGAGTGTGATGGACAGAGACTACTACGAGCAGTACTTC.